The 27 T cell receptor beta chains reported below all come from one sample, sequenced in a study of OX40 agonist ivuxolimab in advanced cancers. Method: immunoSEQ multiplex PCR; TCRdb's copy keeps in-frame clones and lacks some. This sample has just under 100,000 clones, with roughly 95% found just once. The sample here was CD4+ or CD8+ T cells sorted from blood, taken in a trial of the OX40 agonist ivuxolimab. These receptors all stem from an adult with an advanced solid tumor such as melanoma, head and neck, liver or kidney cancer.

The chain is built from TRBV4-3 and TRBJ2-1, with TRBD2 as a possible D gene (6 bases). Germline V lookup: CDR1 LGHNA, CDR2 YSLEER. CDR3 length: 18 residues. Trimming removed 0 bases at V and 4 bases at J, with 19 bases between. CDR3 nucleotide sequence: TGCGCCAGCAGCCAAGATCCCGGGGCGGAGGGCGGGTACAATGAGCAGTTCTTC. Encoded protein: CASSQDPGAEGGYNEQFF.

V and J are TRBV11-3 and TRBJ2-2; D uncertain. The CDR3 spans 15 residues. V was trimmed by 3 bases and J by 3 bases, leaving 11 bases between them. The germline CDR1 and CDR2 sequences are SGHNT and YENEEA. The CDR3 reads CASSFDGVDTGELFF. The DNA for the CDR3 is TGTGCCAGCAGCTTTGACGGAGTTGACACCGGGGAGCTGTTTTTT.

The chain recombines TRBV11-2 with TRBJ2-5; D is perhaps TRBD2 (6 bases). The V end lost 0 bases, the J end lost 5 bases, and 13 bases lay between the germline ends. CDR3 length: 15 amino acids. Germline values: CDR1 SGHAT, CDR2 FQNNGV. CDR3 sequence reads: CASSLETGEGETQYF. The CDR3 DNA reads TGTGCCAGCAGCTTAGAGACGGGAGAGGGCGAGACCCAGTACTTC.

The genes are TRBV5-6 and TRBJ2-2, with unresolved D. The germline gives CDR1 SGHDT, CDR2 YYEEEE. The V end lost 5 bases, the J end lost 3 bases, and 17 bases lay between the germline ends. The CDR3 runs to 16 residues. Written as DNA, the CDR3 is TGTGCCAGCAGACGCGCAATTCTGGTAGACACCGGGGAGCTGTTTTTT. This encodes CASRRAILVDTGELFF.

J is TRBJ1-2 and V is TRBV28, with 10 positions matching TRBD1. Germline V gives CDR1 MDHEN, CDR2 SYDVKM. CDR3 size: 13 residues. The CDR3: CAGRDRGNYGYTF. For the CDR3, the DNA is TGTGCAGGGAGGGACAGGGGTAACTATGGCTACACCTTC.

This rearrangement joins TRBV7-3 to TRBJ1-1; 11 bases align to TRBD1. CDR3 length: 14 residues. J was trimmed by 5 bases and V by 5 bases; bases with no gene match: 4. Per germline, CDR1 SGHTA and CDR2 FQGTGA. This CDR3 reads CASSRGTGGTEAFF. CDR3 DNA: TGTGCCAGCAGCAGAGGGACAGGGGGAACTGAAGCTTTCTTT. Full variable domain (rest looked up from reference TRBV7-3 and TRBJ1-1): GAGVSQTPSNKVTEKGKYVELRCDPISGHTALYWYRQSLGQGPEFLIYFQGTGAADDSGLPNDRFFAVRPEGSVSTLKIQRTERGDSAVYLCASSRGTGGTEAFFGQGTRLTVV.

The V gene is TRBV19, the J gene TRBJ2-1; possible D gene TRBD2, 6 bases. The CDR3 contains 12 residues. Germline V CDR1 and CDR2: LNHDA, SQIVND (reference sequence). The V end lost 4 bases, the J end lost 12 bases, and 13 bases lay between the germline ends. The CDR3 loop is CASSRDRGVQFF. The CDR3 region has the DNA TGTGCCAGTAGTAGGGACCGCGGGGTGCAGTTCTTC.

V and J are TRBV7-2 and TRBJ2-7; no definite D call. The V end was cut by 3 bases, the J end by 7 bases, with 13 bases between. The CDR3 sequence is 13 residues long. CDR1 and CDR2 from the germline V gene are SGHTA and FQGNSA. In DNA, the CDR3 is TGTGCCAGCAGCTTGGGTTGGACGTTGGAGCAGTACTTC. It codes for CASSLGWTLEQYF.

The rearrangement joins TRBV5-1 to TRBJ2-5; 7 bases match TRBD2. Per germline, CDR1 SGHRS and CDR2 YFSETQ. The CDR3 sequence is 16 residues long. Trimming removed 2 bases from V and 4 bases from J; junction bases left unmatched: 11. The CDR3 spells CASSFNPRRGVETQYF. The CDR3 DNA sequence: TGCGCCAGCAGCTTTAATCCGCGTCGGGGGGTAGAGACCCAGTACTTC.

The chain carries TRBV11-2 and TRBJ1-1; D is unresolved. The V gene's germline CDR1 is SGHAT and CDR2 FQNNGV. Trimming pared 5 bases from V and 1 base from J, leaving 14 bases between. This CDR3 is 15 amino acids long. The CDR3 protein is CASSPLEGRNTEAFF. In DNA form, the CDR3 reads TGTGCCAGCAGCCCCTTAGAAGGGAGGAACACTGAAGCTTTCTTT.

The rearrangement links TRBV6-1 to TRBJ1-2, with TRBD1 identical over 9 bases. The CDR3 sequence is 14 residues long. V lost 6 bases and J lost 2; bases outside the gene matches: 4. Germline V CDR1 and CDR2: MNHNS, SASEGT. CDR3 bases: TGTGCCAGCAGGGGACAGGGTGGAAACTATGGCTACACCTTC. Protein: CASRGQGGNYGYTF.

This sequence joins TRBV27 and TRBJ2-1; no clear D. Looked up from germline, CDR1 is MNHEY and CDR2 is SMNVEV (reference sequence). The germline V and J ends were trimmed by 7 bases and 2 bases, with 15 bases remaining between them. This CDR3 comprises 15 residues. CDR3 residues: CASNPRPKTYNEQFF. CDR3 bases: TGTGCCAGCAACCCCCGACCTAAAACCTACAATGAGCAGTTCTTC.

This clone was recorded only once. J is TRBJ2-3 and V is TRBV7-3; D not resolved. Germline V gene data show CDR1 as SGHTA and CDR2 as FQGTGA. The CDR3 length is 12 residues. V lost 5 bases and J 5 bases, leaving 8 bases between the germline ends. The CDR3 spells CASSMPGDTQYF. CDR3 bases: TGTGCCAGCAGCATGCCGGGAGATACGCAGTATTTT. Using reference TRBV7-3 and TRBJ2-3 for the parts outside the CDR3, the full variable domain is GAGVSQTPSNKVTEKGKYVELRCDPISGHTALYWYRQSLGQGPEFLIYFQGTGAADDSGLPNDRFFAVRPEGSVSTLKIQRTERGDSAVYLCASSMPGDTQYFGPGTRLTVL.

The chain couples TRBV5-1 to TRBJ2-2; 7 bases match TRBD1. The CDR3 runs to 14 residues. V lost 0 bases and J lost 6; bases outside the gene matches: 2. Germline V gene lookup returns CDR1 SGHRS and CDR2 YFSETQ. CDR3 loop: CASSLGQGAGELFF. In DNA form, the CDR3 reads TGCGCCAGCAGCTTGGGGCAGGGGGCCGGGGAGCTGTTTTTT.

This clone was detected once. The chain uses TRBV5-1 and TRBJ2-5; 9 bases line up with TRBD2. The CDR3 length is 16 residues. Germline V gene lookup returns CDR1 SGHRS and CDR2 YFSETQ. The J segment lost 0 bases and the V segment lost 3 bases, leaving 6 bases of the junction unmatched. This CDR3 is CASSYRSGGYQETQYF. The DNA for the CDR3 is TGCGCCAGCAGCTATCGGAGCGGGGGGTACCAAGAGACCCAGTACTTC.

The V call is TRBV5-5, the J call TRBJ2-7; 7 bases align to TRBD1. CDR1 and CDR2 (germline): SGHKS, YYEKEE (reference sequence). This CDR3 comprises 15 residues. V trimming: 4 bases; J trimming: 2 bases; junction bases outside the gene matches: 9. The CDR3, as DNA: TGTGCCAGCAGCCCCAGCCCTGGGACAGCCTACGAGCAGTACTTC. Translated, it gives CASSPSPGTAYEQYF.

The CDR3 DNA reads TGTGCCAGCAGAGGGAGGACACTCCAAAGCTCCTACAATGAGCAGTTCTTC. It codes for CASRGRTLQSSYNEQFF. The gene calls are TRBV7-9 and TRBJ2-1, with D perhaps TRBD2 (6 bases). This CDR3 spans 17 amino acids. Germline V gene lookup returns CDR1 SEHNR and CDR2 FQNEAQ (reference sequence). V was shortened by 6 bases and J by 0 bases, with 18 bases between the two germline ends.

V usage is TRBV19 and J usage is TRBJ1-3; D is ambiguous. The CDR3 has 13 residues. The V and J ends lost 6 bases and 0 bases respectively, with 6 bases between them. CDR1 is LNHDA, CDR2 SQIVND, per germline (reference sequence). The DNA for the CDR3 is TGTGCCAGTAGCTTACTCTCTGGAAACACCATATATTTT. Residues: CASSLLSGNTIYF.

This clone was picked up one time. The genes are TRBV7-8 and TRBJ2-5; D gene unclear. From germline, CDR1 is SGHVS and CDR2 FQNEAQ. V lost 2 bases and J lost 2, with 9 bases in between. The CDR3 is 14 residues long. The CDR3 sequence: CASSLTRSQETQYF. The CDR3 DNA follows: TGTGCCAGCAGCTTAACCAGATCTCAAGAGACCCAGTACTTC.

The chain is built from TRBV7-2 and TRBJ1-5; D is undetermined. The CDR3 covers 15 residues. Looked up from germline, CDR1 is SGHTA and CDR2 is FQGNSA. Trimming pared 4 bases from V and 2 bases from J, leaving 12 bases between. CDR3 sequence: CASSSAANRNQPQHF. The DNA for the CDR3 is TGTGCCAGCAGCTCCGCGGCGAACCGCAATCAGCCCCAGCATTTT.

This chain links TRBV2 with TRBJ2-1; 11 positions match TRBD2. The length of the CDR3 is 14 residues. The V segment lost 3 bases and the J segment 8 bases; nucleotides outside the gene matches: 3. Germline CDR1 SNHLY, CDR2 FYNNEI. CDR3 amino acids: CASSDWGLADEQFF. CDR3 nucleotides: TGTGCCAGCAGTGACTGGGGACTAGCGGATGAGCAGTTCTTC.

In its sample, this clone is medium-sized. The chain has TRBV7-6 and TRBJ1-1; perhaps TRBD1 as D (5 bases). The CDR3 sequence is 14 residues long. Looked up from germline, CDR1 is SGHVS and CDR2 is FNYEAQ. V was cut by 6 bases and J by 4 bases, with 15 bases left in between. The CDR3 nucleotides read TGTGCCAGCAGTCGCGGGGCGGGGGGCACTGAAGCTTTCTTT. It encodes CASSRGAGGTEAFF.

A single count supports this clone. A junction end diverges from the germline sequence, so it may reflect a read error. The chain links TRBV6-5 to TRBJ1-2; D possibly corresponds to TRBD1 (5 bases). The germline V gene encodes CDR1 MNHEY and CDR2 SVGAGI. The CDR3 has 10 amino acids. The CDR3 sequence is CASSGGMPSF. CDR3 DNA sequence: TGTGCCAGCAGTGGGGGGATGCCCTCTTTC.

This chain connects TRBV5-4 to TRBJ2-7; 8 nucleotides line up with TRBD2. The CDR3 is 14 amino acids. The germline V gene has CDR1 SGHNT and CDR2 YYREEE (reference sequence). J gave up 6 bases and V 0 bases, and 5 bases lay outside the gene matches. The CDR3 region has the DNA TGTGCCAGCAGCTTGGCGAGCGGGAGCGGCGAGCAGTACTTC. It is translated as CASSLASGSGEQYF.

The CDR3 sequence: CASSSPFAGTDEQYF. In nucleotides, the CDR3 is TGTGCCAGCAGTTCCCCCTTCGCGGGAACCGACGAGCAGTACTTC. The chain joins TRBV28 to TRBJ2-7, with D possibly TRBD2 on 6 matching bases. Trimming removed 4 bases at V and 5 bases at J, with 18 bases between. Germline V gene data show CDR1 as MDHEN and CDR2 as SYDVKM. The length of the CDR3 is 15 residues.

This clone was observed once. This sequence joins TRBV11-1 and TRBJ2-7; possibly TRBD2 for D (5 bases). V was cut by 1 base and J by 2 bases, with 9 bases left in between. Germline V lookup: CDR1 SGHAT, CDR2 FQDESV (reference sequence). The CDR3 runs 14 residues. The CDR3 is CASSLGRAAYEQYF. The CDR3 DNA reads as TGTGCCAGCAGCTTAGGGCGGGCTGCCTACGAGCAGTACTTC.

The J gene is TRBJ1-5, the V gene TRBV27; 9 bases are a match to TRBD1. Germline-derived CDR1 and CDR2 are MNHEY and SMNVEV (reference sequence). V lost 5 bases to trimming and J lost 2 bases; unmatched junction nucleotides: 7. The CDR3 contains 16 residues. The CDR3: CASSPLGQGGNQPQHF. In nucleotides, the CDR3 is TGTGCCAGCAGTCCGCTGGGACAGGGTGGCAATCAGCCCCAGCATTTT.